The entry below gives a single T cell receptor beta chain sequence along with its context. This record belongs to a study of cytomegalovirus exposure and HLA in healthy donors. The PCR had 60 Vbeta and 13 Jbeta primers. Using immunoSEQ multiplex PCR, the repertoire was profiled, and TCRdb retains in-frame clones only, with some absent. The data hold fewer than 200,000 clones, with around 90% observed a single time. The germline V and J ends were trimmed by 4 bases and 9 bases, with 17 bases remaining between them. The CDR3 consists of 15 residues. The germline V gene has CDR1 SGHNT and CDR2 YYREEE (reference sequence).

The TCR was taken from a woman younger than 45 in good health and CMV-seronegative. Source material: PBMCs. The V and J genes are TRBV5-4 and TRBJ1-6; no reliable D call. For the CDR3, the DNA is TGTGCCAGCAGCCCGCGGCGGGGTAGCAGTTCACCCCTCCACTTT. It codes for CASSPRRGSSSPLHF. Together with reference TRBV5-4 and TRBJ1-6, the CDR3 gives the full variable domain: ETGVTQSPTHLIKTRGQQVTLRCSSQSGHNTVSWYQQALGQGPQFIFQYYREEENGRGNFPPRFSGLQFPNYSSELNVNALELDDSALYLCASSPRRGSSSPLHFGNGTRLTVT.